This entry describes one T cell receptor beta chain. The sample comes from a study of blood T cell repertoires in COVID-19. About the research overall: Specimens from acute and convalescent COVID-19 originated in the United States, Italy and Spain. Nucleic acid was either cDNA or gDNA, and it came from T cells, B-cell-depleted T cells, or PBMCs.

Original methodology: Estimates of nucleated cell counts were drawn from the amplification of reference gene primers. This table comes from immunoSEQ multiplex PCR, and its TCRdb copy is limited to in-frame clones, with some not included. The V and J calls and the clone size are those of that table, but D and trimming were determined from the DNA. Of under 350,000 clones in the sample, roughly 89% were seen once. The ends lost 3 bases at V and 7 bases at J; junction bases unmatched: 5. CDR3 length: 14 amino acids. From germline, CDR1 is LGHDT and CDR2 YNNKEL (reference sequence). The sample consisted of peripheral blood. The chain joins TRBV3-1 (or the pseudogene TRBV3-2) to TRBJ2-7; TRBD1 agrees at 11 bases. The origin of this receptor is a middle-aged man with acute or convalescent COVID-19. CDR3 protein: CASSQGQGVFEQYF. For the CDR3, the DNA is TGTGCCAGCAGCCAGGGACAGGGGGTTTTTGAGCAGTACTTC.